Below are 27 T cell receptor beta chains sequenced from a single sample in a study of T-cell memory formation after mild COVID-19. TCRdb recomputed calls from the 5' RACE reads with MiXCR, one row per CDR3 protein. The sample contains around 200,000 distinct CDR3 sequences, 8% to 11% of which appear only once. The sequenced sample consisted of PBMCs or a T cell subset sorted from them (not recorded which). These receptors originate from a man between 18 and 29 years old who had mild COVID-19 (a few samples of this study predate the infection). Cell type and time point are not known.

V gene TRBV12-3 or TRBV12-4 combines with J gene TRBJ2-3, with TRBD1 matching over 7 bases. J lost 3 bases, V lost 1 base, and 4 bases had no gene match. The CDR3 extends over 15 amino acids. CDR3 DNA sequence: TGTGCCAGCAGTTTAGGACAGGGTGTGACAGATACGCAGTATTTT. It codes for CASSLGQGVTDTQYF.

This clonotype showed up many times. The rearrangement links TRBV7-2 to TRBJ2-5, with TRBD2 matching 13 bases. Losses at the gene ends were 5 bases for V and 1 base for J; bases not matched to a gene: 4. Germline values: CDR1 SGHTA, CDR2 FQGNSA. The CDR3 is 16 amino acids. The CDR3 DNA reads as TGTGCCAGCAGCCCCCGGACTAGCGGGGGCCAAGAGACCCAGTACTTC. Its protein product is CASSPRTSGGQETQYF.

This clonotype was detected only a few times. The chain employs TRBV27 and TRBJ2-3; D is perhaps TRBD1 or TRBD2 (5 bases each). CDR1 MNHEY and CDR2 SMNVEV come from the germline V gene (reference sequence). Trimming stripped 3 bases from V and 10 bases from J, with 14 bases between. The CDR3 extends over 13 amino acids. CDR3 residues: CASSFGTADPQYF. CDR3 coding DNA: TGTGCCAGCAGTTTCGGGACCGCGGATCCGCAGTATTTT.

The rearrangement uses TRBV6-2 or TRBV6-3 and TRBJ2-7, with TRBD1 identical over 7 bases. Trimming at V came to 5 bases and at J to 0 bases, leaving 7 bases not matched to a gene. The CDR3 consists of 15 residues. Germline lookup yields CDR1 MNHEY and CDR2 SVGEGT. CDR3 protein: CASSPPGQYSYEQYV. For the CDR3, the DNA is TGTGCCAGCAGTCCCCCGGGACAGTACTCCTACGAGCAGTACGTC.

This clonotype has only a few counts. In DNA, the CDR3 is TGTGCCAGCAGCCCCGGGACAGATCTTGAAAAACTGTTTTTT. Its protein product is CASSPGTDLEKLFF. The J gene is TRBJ1-4, the V gene TRBV7-6; 7 bases match TRBD1. The CDR3 length is 14 residues. Germline trimming cut 5 bases from V and 7 bases from J; bases unmatched to any gene: 7. Germline loops: CDR1 SGHVS, CDR2 FNYEAQ.

This clonotype was counted only a few times. The chain employs TRBV7-2 and TRBJ2-1; TRBD1 agrees at 10 bases. Trimming removed 0 bases from V and 8 bases from J; junction bases left unmatched: 7. This CDR3 comprises 16 residues. CDR1 and CDR2 from the germline V gene are SGHTA and FQGNSA. The CDR3 is CASSLARTGGSYEQFF. The CDR3 DNA reads TGTGCCAGCAGCTTAGCGCGGACAGGGGGTTCGTATGAGCAGTTCTTC.

This clonotype was counted at least ten times. V and J are TRBV7-2 and TRBJ2-7; 9 bases are a match to TRBD1. Trimming at V came to 6 bases and at J to 2 bases, leaving 5 bases not matched to a gene. Germline CDR1 and CDR2: SGHTA and FQGNSA. This CDR3 comprises 14 residues. The chain's CDR3 is CASSYGTGPYEQYF. The CDR3 DNA reads TGTGCCAGCAGTTACGGGACAGGGCCCTACGAGCAGTACTTC.

This clonotype has only a few counts. The genes are TRBV5-1 and TRBJ2-3; 7 bases align to TRBD2. CDR3 length: 14 amino acids. The junction had 6 bases not matched to a gene; V was cut back by 6 bases and J by 2 bases. The germline V gene has CDR1 SGHRS and CDR2 YFSETQ. The CDR3 sequence is CASTVRGFTDTQYF. CDR3 nucleotide sequence: TGCGCCAGCACCGTGCGGGGGTTCACAGATACGCAGTATTTT.

The chain has TRBV5-4 and TRBJ2-2; 10 positions agree with TRBD1. This CDR3 has 16 residues. The germline V gene has CDR1 SGHNT and CDR2 YYREEE (reference sequence). With 7 bases clipped from V and 4 bases from J, the junction kept 10 bases outside the gene matches. The CDR3 protein is CASSGTGADLTGELFF. The CDR3 nucleotides are TGTGCCAGCTCCGGGACAGGGGCAGACCTCACCGGGGAGCTGTTTTTT. Full variable domain (remainder filled in from reference TRBV5-4 and TRBJ2-2): ETGVTQSPTHLIKTRGQQVTLRCSSQSGHNTVSWYQQALGQGPQFIFQYYREEENGRGNFPPRFSGLQFPNYSSELNVNALELDDSALYLCASSGTGADLTGELFFGEGSRLTVL.

This clonotype showed up just a few times. The gene calls are TRBV2 and TRBJ2-1; maybe TRBD1 (5 bases). The CDR3 sequence is 10 residues long. V gave up 10 bases and J gave up 10 bases, with 11 bases separating them. CDR1 is SNHLY and CDR2 is FYNNEI in the germline V gene. As DNA, the CDR3 is TGTGCCACCGCGAGGACAGAGCAGTTCTTC. Encoded protein: CATARTEQFF.

This clonotype was counted between two and nine times. The chain carries TRBV3-1 and TRBJ2-4; 8 bases match TRBD2. The CDR3 runs to 16 residues. Trimming at V came to 4 bases and at J to 8 bases, leaving 13 bases not matched to a gene. CDR1 is LGHDT and CDR2 is YNNKEL in the germline V gene (reference sequence). The DNA for the CDR3 is TGTGCCAGCAGCCCCGCCACGGGGGGGGTCGGGTACATTCAGTACTTC. Amino acid sequence: CASSPATGGVGYIQYF.

The chain is built from TRBV2 and TRBJ1-1; D is uncertain. Germline CDR1 and CDR2: SNHLY and FYNNEI. V gave up 2 bases and J gave up 10 bases, with 8 bases separating them. The CDR3 runs to 11 residues. CDR3 nucleotide sequence: TGTGCCAGCAGTGAATCTCTAGGAGCTTTCTTT. Its translation: CASSESLGAFF.

This clonotype was seen only a few times. V and J are TRBV27 and TRBJ1-1; D is unclear. The CDR3 is 14 residues long. Germline CDR1 MNHEY, CDR2 SMNVEV (reference sequence). V shed 7 bases and J shed 0 bases, with 12 bases lying between them. The DNA of the CDR3 is TGTGCCAGCATCCCTACGGATATGAACACTGAAGCTTTCTTT. Amino acids: CASIPTDMNTEAFF.

The chain has TRBV30 and TRBJ2-7; either TRBD1 or TRBD2 may fit D (6 bases each). CDR1 and CDR2 from the germline V gene are GTSNPN and SVGIG (reference sequence). The CDR3 runs 12 residues. Trimming took 3 bases from V and 7 from J, leaving 13 bases between them. In nucleotides, the CDR3 is TGTGCCTGGAGCTCGGGGGCTATAGAGCAGTACTTC. As protein: CAWSSGAIEQYF.

This chain uses TRBV12-3 or TRBV12-4 with TRBJ2-7; D might be TRBD1 (5 bases). There are 11 residues in the CDR3. V was cut by 5 bases and J by 7 bases, with 9 bases left in between. The CDR3 nucleotides read TGTGCCAGCAGTGATAGACAGGAGCAGTACTTC. Amino acids: CASSDRQEQYF.

This clonotype was observed at least ten times. The gene calls are TRBV6-1 and TRBJ2-4, with D perhaps given as TRBD1 or TRBD2 (5 bases each). V lost 6 bases, J lost 9 bases, and 15 bases lay in between. Germline V lookup: CDR1 MNHNS, CDR2 SASEGT. The CDR3 covers 13 residues. DNA of the CDR3: TGTGCCAGCAGGAGTGGGGGTGGTGCCATTCAGTACTTC. This encodes CASRSGGGAIQYF.

The rearrangement joins TRBV14 to TRBJ2-3; no firm D call. CDR3 length: 14 residues. Per the germline V gene, CDR1 is SGHDN and CDR2 is FVKESK. The ends were cut back, 2 bases at V and 1 base at J, with 7 bases in the middle. The DNA for the CDR3 is TGTGCCAGCAGCCAAAGGCTGCGCACAGATACGCAGTATTTT. This codes for CASSQRLRTDTQYF.

The chain is built from TRBV7-9 and TRBJ2-2, with a possible D match to TRBD2 (6 bases). Germline CDR1 and CDR2: SEHNR and FQNEAQ (reference sequence). This CDR3 is built from 15 residues. Trimming took 7 bases from V and 6 from J, leaving 18 bases between them. The CDR3 here is CASTPSRGRAGELFF. The CDR3 nucleotides are TGTGCCAGCACCCCCAGCCGGGGGAGAGCCGGGGAGCTGTTTTTT.

The chain joins TRBV29-1 to TRBJ1-2; a weak D match, TRBD1 (5 bases). The V end lost 0 bases, the J end lost 1 base, and 12 bases lay between the germline ends. From germline, CDR1 is SQVTM and CDR2 ANQGSEA. This CDR3 contains 15 residues. CDR3 residues: CSVEDSGRDNYGYTF. In nucleotides, the CDR3 is TGCAGCGTTGAAGATAGTGGCAGGGATAACTATGGCTACACCTTC.

This clonotype was observed a few times. The CDR3 DNA is TGTGCCAGCAGTCGAGCGGGGGGGAACAATGAGCAGTTCTTC. Residues: CASSRAGGNNEQFF. The rearrangement joins TRBV7-6 to TRBJ2-1, with 10 bases lining up with TRBD2. Germline V gene sequence: CDR1 SGHVS, CDR2 FNYEAQ. With V trimmed by 6 bases and J by 5 bases, 4 bases remained unmatched. The CDR3 contains 14 residues. Full variable domain (rest looked up from reference TRBV7-6 and TRBJ2-1): GAGVSQSPRYKVTKRGQDVALRCDPISGHVSLYWYRQALGQGPEFLTYFNYEAQQDKSGLPNDRFSAERPEGSISTLTIQRTEQRDSAMYRCASSRAGGNNEQFFGPGTRLTVL.

This clonotype was seen only a few times. The V call is TRBV13, the J call TRBJ2-2, with D perhaps given as TRBD1 or TRBD2 (5 bases each). Germline V gives CDR1 PRHDT, CDR2 FYEKMQ (reference sequence). The CDR3 runs 13 residues. The V and J ends lost 11 bases and 1 base respectively, with 11 bases between them. The CDR3 DNA reads as TGTGCCGGGGGTCTCGGGAACACCGGGGAGCTGTTTTTT. As protein: CAGGLGNTGELFF.

There are many counts of this clonotype. The chain employs TRBV27 and TRBJ1-1; 8 bases align to TRBD1. V lost 7 bases and J lost 1; bases outside the gene matches: 2. The CDR3 runs to 13 residues. Germline CDR1 MNHEY, CDR2 SMNVEV (reference sequence). The DNA for the CDR3 is TGTGCCAGCAAAGACAGGGGGAACACTGAAGCTTTCTTT. It yields the protein CASKDRGNTEAFF.

This clonotype showed up many times. The chain uses TRBV6-2 or TRBV6-3 and TRBJ2-1, with 12 bases that match TRBD1. Per the germline V gene, CDR1 is MNHEY and CDR2 is SVGEGT. Trimming at V came to 4 bases and at J to 7 bases, leaving 11 bases not matched to a gene. The CDR3 consists of 17 residues. The CDR3 loop is CASSSRRGDRGLNEQFF. The DNA for the CDR3 is TGTGCCAGCAGTTCCCGGAGGGGGGACAGGGGGCTTAATGAGCAGTTCTTC.

The chain carries TRBV4-1 and TRBJ1-2; TRBD1 is a possible D gene (5 bases). The V end was cut by 1 base, the J end by 10 bases, with 7 bases between. This CDR3 is 11 amino acids long. Looked up from germline, CDR1 is MGHRA and CDR2 is YSYEKL. For the CDR3, the DNA is TGCGCCAGCAGCCAAGGCGGGACCTACACCTTC. Protein: CASSQGGTYTF.

This chain connects TRBV7-2 to TRBJ2-1; no reliable D call. This CDR3 has 17 amino acids. From germline, CDR1 is SGHTA and CDR2 FQGNSA. With 0 bases removed from V and 0 bases from J, the gap between germline ends came to 12 bases. The CDR3 nucleotides are TGTGCCAGCAGCTTAGCGTTTAGCAGGTCCTCCTACAATGAGCAGTTCTTC. It encodes CASSLAFSRSSYNEQFF. Variable domain in full (rest from reference TRBV7-2 and TRBJ2-1): GAGVSQSPSNKVTEKGKDVELRCDPISGHTALYWYRQSLGQGLEFLIYFQGNSAPDKSGLPSDRFSAERTGGSVSTLTIQRTQQEDSAVYLCASSLAFSRSSYNEQFFGPGTRLTVL.

The V call is TRBV6-5, the J call TRBJ1-3; 7 nucleotides line up with TRBD1. Trimming took 5 bases from V and 0 from J; bases not matched to a gene: 13. This CDR3 region has 18 residues. From germline, CDR1 is MNHEY and CDR2 SVGAGI. The CDR3 here is CASSPLMTGILSGNTIYF. CDR3 coding DNA: TGTGCCAGCAGTCCTTTAATGACAGGGATTCTCTCTGGAAACACCATATATTTT.

This clonotype was seen ten or more times. V gene TRBV7-9 combines with J gene TRBJ2-7, with 8 positions matching TRBD1. The V and J ends lost 7 bases and 2 bases, in that order; junction bases with no gene match: 4. Germline values: CDR1 SEHNR, CDR2 FQNEAQ (reference sequence). The CDR3 spans 13 residues. DNA for the CDR3: TGTGCCAGCACCGGACAGGGAGCCTACGAGCAGTACTTC. This sequence encodes CASTGQGAYEQYF. Supplemented by reference TRBV7-9 and TRBJ2-7, the full variable domain reads DTGVSQNPRHKITKRGQNVTFRCDPISEHNRLYWYRQTLGQGPEFLTYFQNEAQLEKSRLLSDRFSAERPKGSFSTLEIQRTEQGDSAMYLCASTGQGAYEQYFGPGTRLTVT.